Listed here are 25 T cell receptor beta chains from one sample, sequenced in a study of blood T cell repertoires in COVID-19. Sequenced by immunoSEQ multiplex PCR; TCRdb stores in-frame clones only, minus some. The data contain a few hundred thousand clones, roughly 84% of them singletons. Sequenced: peripheral blood. These receptors came from a woman of 80 years or more with acute or convalescent COVID-19.

The rearrangement joins TRBV6-5 to TRBJ2-1, with TRBD1 matching 9 bases. Germline V gene data show CDR1 as MNHEY and CDR2 as SVGAGI. The ends lost 7 bases at V and 8 bases at J; junction bases unmatched: 9. The CDR3 loop spans 14 amino acids. For the CDR3, the DNA is TGTGCCAGCATGGAGGACAGGGGTAAGGATGAGCAGTTCTTC. It yields the protein CASMEDRGKDEQFF.

The gene calls are TRBV29-1 and TRBJ2-1; 7 bases match TRBD1. Losses at the gene ends were 4 bases for V and 5 bases for J; bases not matched to a gene: 5. The CDR3 totals 13 residues. CDR1 SQVTM and CDR2 ANQGSEA come from the germline V gene. CDR3 nucleotides: TGCAGCGTTGGCCGGGACAGAAACAATGAGCAGTTCTTC. This codes for CSVGRDRNNEQFF.

CDR3 in amino acids: CASSVGSETSYNEQFF. Written as DNA, the CDR3 is TGTGCCAGCAGCGTAGGGTCGGAGACCTCCTACAATGAGCAGTTCTTC. The J gene is TRBJ2-1, the V gene TRBV9; the D is unclear. This CDR3 spans 16 amino acids. Trimming shortened V by 0 bases and J by 0 bases, and 10 bases separated the two germline ends. Germline lookup yields CDR1 SGDLS and CDR2 YYNGEE.

The chain recombines TRBV5-6 with TRBJ2-6; D might be TRBD1 (6 bases). The CDR3 is 18 amino acids. CDR1 and CDR2 from the germline V gene are SGHDT and YYEEEE. Trimming removed 0 bases from V and 0 bases from J, with 13 bases in between. The CDR3 nucleotides are TGTGCCAGCAGCTTGGTGTGGGCAGGGGCCTCTGGGGCCAACGTCCTGACTTTC. It yields the protein CASSLVWAGASGANVLTF.

The V gene is TRBV11-3, the J gene TRBJ2-7; 8 bases line up with TRBD1. Losses at the gene ends were 3 bases for V and 1 base for J; bases not matched to a gene: 2. Looked up from germline, CDR1 is SGHNT and CDR2 is YENEEA. The CDR3 sequence is 14 residues long. The CDR3 DNA reads TGTGCCAGCAGCTTGCGGACAGGGTCCTACGAGCAGTACTTC. Its protein product is CASSLRTGSYEQYF.

This clone was seen more than once but under ten times. V is TRBV9 and J is TRBJ1-6; 11 bases map to TRBD1. V shed 4 bases and J 7 bases; nucleotides not matched to a gene: 7. Germline V gene lookup returns CDR1 SGDLS and CDR2 YYNGEE. The CDR3 totals 16 residues. DNA of the CDR3: TGTGCCAGCAGCTTGGGACAGGGGGTCGGGAATTCACCCCTCCACTTT. Encoded protein: CASSLGQGVGNSPLHF.

The chain has TRBV18 and TRBJ2-7, with 9 positions matching TRBD1. The CDR3 totals 15 residues. Germline CDR1 reads KGHSH; CDR2 reads LQKENI. The V segment lost 3 bases and the J segment 3 bases; nucleotides outside the gene matches: 6. CDR3 loop: CASSPPGQGIYEQYF. The DNA for the CDR3 is TGTGCCAGCTCACCCCCCGGACAGGGGATCTACGAGCAGTACTTC.

The chain couples TRBV12-3 or TRBV12-4 to TRBJ1-2; D unclear. Trimming took off 3 bases at V and 4 bases at J, with 6 bases between the two ends. CDR3 size: 12 residues. The CDR3 sequence: CASSLRLYGYTF. In DNA form, the CDR3 reads TGTGCCAGCAGTTTGAGACTCTATGGCTACACCTTC.

The genes are TRBV24-1 and TRBJ2-1; TRBD1 matches at 9 bases. The CDR3 totals 17 residues. J lost 4 bases, V lost 5 bases, and 11 bases had no gene match. Germline V gene lookup returns CDR1 KGHDR and CDR2 SFDVKD. The CDR3 DNA follows: TGTGCCACCAGTGGATCACCCGGGACAGGGATTTACAATGAGCAGTTCTTC. Its protein is CATSGSPGTGIYNEQFF.

This rearrangement joins TRBV13 to TRBJ1-6; tentatively, D is TRBD1 (5 bases). This CDR3 contains 17 residues. With 4 bases removed from V and 9 bases from J, the gap between germline ends came to 22 bases. CDR1 and CDR2 from the germline V gene are PRHDT and FYEKMQ (reference sequence). CDR3 bases: TGTGCCAGCAGCTGGGGCGGGAGCGGACATTTTAGTTCACCCCTCCACTTT. Translating gives CASSWGGSGHFSSPLHF.

This clone has more than one count but fewer than ten. The V call is TRBV6-5, the J call TRBJ1-2; 7 bases are shared with TRBD1. The CDR3 sequence is 15 residues long. Looked up from germline, CDR1 is MNHEY and CDR2 is SVGAGI. J lost 2 bases, V lost 6 bases, and 9 bases had no gene match. The CDR3 protein is CASSLQAGGNYGYTF. The DNA of the CDR3 is TGTGCCAGCAGCCTTCAAGCAGGGGGGAACTATGGCTACACCTTC.

The rearrangement links TRBV2 to TRBJ1-2; the match to TRBD1 covers 9 bases. The germline gives CDR1 SNHLY, CDR2 FYNNEI. V dropped 9 bases and J dropped 5; count of bases not matched to a gene: 10. This CDR3 comprises 14 residues. The CDR3 DNA reads TGTGCCAGTTTCCAGACAGGGGGGGGATATGGCTACACCTTC. Translating gives CASFQTGGGYGYTF.

The chain links TRBV7-3 to TRBJ1-1; 12 bases are shared with TRBD1. Trimming cost V 5 bases and J 5 bases; bases outside gene matches: 9. This CDR3 is 16 amino acids long. Germline V gene data show CDR1 as SGHTA and CDR2 as FQGTGA. CDR3 sequence (DNA): TGTGCCAGCAGCCCTCCGGGACAGGGGGCGCTTACTGAAGCTTTCTTT. Protein sequence: CASSPPGQGALTEAFF.

The chain links TRBV5-4 to TRBJ2-5; TRBD1 matches 7 bases. The CDR3 is 14 residues long. V lost 4 bases and J lost 5; bases outside the gene matches: 8. CDR1 is SGHNT and CDR2 is YYREEE in the germline V gene (reference sequence). DNA for the CDR3: TGTGCCAGCAGCCGTTTGGGCAGGGGGGAGACCCAGTACTTC. Amino acid sequence: CASSRLGRGETQYF.

The rearrangement links TRBV5-1 to TRBJ1-1, with TRBD1 matching 7 bases. The CDR3 spans 16 residues. Germline V CDR1 and CDR2: SGHRS, YFSETQ. V shed 6 bases and J 0 bases; nucleotides not matched to a gene: 11. The CDR3 loop reads CASTYSDRTMNTEAFF. In DNA, the CDR3 is TGCGCCAGCACCTATTCGGACAGGACAATGAACACTGAAGCTTTCTTT.

The V gene is TRBV6-6, the J gene TRBJ2-2, with TRBD1 matching over 7 bases. The CDR3 length is 14 residues. The V segment lost 2 bases and the J segment 8 bases; nucleotides outside the gene matches: 5. Germline V CDR1 and CDR2: MNHNY, SVGAGI (reference sequence). CDR3 amino acids: CASSYLDRVGELFF. In DNA form, the CDR3 reads TGTGCCAGCAGTTACCTTGACAGGGTTGGGGAGCTGTTTTTT.

The chain links TRBV11-3 to TRBJ2-5; TRBD2 matches 13 bases. There are 17 residues in the CDR3. CDR1 and CDR2 from the germline V gene are SGHNT and YENEEA. Losses at the gene ends were 6 bases for V and 5 bases for J; bases not matched to a gene: 12. CDR3 protein: CASSPGLAGRSAETQYF. The DNA for the CDR3 is TGTGCCAGCAGTCCGGGACTAGCGGGGCGGTCCGCGGAGACCCAGTACTTC. Combining the CDR3 with reference TRBV11-3 and TRBJ2-5 gives the whole variable domain EAGVVQSPRYKIIEKKQPVAFWCNPISGHNTLYWYLQNLGQGPELLIRYENEEAVDDSQLPKDRFSAERLKGVDSTLKIQPAELGDSAVYLCASSPGLAGRSAETQYFGPGTRLLVL.

CDR3: CASSITGMNTEAFF. The CDR3 DNA is TGTGCCAGTAGTATAACGGGGATGAACACTGAAGCTTTCTTT. V and J are TRBV19 and TRBJ1-1; D call uncertain. Germline V CDR1 and CDR2: LNHDA, SQIVND (reference sequence). CDR3 length: 14 amino acids. The V end lost 2 bases, the J end lost 0 bases, and 7 bases lay between the germline ends. The full variable domain, its missing parts supplied by reference TRBV19 and TRBJ1-1, is DGGITQSPKYLFRKEGQNVTLSCEQNLNHDAMYWYRQDPGQGLRLIYYSQIVNDFQKGDIAEGYSVSREKKESFPLTVTSAQKNPTAFYLCASSITGMNTEAFFGQGTRLTVV.

Points on this clone: A junction end diverges from the germline sequence, so it may reflect a read error. The CDR3 loop is CASSSDRGNTIYF. DNA of the CDR3: TGTGCTAGCAGCTCAGACAGGGGCAACACCATATATTTT. This chain links TRBV7-7 with TRBJ1-3; 8 bases line up with TRBD1. The germline V gene encodes CDR1 SSHAT and CDR2 FNYEAQ (reference sequence). CDR3 length: 13 residues.

The chain couples TRBV6-1 to TRBJ1-1; D is uncertain. CDR1 is MNHNS, CDR2 SASEGT, per germline. The CDR3 is made up of 13 amino acids. V was trimmed by 2 bases and J by 4 bases, leaving 8 bases between them. CDR3 loop: CASSETSVTEAFF. The DNA for the CDR3 is TGTGCCAGCAGTGAAACTTCCGTCACTGAAGCTTTCTTT.

Only a few counts were recorded for this clone. V usage is TRBV7-2 and J usage is TRBJ1-4, with 9 positions matching TRBD1. The germline V gene has CDR1 SGHTA and CDR2 FQGNSA. The J segment lost 8 bases and the V segment lost 2 bases, leaving 15 bases of the junction unmatched. The CDR3 sequence is 18 residues long. The CDR3 DNA reads as TGTGCCAGCAGCTTATTTTTCCGTATACAGGGGGCCGGCGAAAAACTGTTTTTT. It is translated as CASSLFFRIQGAGEKLFF.

The rearrangement links TRBV5-6 to TRBJ2-3, with TRBD2 identical over 10 bases. V lost 4 bases, J lost 1 base, and 6 bases stayed unmatched. This CDR3 comprises 16 residues. CDR1 SGHDT and CDR2 YYEEEE come from the germline V gene. The CDR3 region is CASSPDLAGGTDTQYF. CDR3 DNA sequence: TGTGCCAGCAGCCCAGATCTAGCGGGGGGCACAGATACGCAGTATTTT.

This chain links TRBV4-2 with TRBJ2-3, with D tentatively TRBD2 (7 bases). This CDR3 has 17 amino acids. Germline loops: CDR1 LGHNA, CDR2 YNFKEQ. Trimming took off 4 bases at V and 4 bases at J, with 21 bases between the two ends. The CDR3 spells CASSPGGGGLRADTQYF. The CDR3 nucleotides are TGTGCCAGCAGCCCCGGGGGAGGGGGACTCCGGGCAGATACGCAGTATTTT.

The chain carries TRBV7-2 and TRBJ2-1; 12 nucleotides line up with TRBD2. CDR3 length: 17 amino acids. Germline CDR1 is SGHTA and CDR2 is FQGNSA. J gave up 3 bases and V 5 bases, and 8 bases lay outside the gene matches. CDR3 protein: CASSPSRTSGVYNEQFF. The CDR3 DNA is TGTGCCAGCAGCCCCTCGAGGACTAGCGGGGTCTACAATGAGCAGTTCTTC.

This chain connects TRBV2 to TRBJ1-3; D gene ambiguous. The CDR3 is 15 amino acids. Germline CDR1 and CDR2: SNHLY and FYNNEI. V lost 7 bases and J lost 4, with 17 bases in between. CDR3 residues: CASTYGSYVGNTIYF. The CDR3 DNA reads as TGTGCCAGCACTTACGGGTCATATGTAGGAAACACCATATATTTT. The variable domain in full, with the rest retrieved from reference TRBV2 and TRBJ1-3, is EPEVTQTPSHQVTQMGQEVILRCVPISNHLYFYWYRQILGQKVEFLVSFYNNEISEKSEIFDDQFSVERPDGSNFTLKIRSTKLEDSAMYFCASTYGSYVGNTIYFGEGSWLTVV.